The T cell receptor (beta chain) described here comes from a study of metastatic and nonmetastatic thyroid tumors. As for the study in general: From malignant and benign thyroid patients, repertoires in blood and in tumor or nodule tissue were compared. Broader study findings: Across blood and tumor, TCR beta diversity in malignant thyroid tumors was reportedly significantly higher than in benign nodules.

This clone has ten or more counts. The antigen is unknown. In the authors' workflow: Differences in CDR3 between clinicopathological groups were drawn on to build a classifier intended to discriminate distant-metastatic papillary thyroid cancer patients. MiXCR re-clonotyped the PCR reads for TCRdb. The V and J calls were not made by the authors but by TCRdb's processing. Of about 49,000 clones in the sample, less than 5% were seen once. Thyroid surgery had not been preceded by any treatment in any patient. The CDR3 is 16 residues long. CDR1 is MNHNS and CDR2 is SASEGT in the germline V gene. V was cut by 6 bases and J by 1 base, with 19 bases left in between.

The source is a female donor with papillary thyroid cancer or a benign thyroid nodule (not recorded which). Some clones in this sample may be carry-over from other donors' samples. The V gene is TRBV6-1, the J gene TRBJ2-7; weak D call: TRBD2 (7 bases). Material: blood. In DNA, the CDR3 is TGTGCCAGCAGGGGGGGGGGGCCGCCGGGGTCCTACGAGCAGTACTTC. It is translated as CASRGGGPPGSYEQYF.